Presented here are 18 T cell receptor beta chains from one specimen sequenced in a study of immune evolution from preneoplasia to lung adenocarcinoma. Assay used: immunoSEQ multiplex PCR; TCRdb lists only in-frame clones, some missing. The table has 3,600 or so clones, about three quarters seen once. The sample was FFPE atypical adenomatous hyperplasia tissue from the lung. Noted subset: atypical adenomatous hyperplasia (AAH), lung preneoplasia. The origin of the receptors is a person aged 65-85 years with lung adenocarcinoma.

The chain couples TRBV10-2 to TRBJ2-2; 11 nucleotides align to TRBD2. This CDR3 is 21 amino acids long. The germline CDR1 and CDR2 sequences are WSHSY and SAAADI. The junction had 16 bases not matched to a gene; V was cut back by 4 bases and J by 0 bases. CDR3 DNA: TGCGCCAGCAGTGGCTGGGGGACTAGCGGAGAGAAAGGCGCGAACACCGGGGAGCTGTTTTTT. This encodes CASSGWGTSGEKGANTGELFF.

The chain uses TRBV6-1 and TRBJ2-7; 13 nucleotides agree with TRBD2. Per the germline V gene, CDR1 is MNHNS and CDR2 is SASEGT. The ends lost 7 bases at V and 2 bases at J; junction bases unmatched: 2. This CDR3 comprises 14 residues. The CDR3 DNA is TGTGCCAGCACCGGACTAGCGGGAGCCTACGAGCAGTACTTC. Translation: CASTGLAGAYEQYF.

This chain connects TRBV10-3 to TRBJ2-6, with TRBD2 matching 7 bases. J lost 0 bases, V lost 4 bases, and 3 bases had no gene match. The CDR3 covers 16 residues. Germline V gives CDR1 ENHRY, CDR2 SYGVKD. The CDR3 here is CAISAGGTSGANVLTF. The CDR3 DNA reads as TGTGCCATCAGTGCGGGGGGAACCTCTGGGGCCAACGTCCTGACTTTC.

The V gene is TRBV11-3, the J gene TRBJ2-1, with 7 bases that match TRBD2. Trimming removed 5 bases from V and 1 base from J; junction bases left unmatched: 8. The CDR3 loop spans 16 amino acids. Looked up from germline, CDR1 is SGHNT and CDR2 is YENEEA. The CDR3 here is CASSISGALSYNEQFF. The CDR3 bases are TGTGCCAGCAGCATCAGCGGGGCGCTTTCCTACAATGAGCAGTTCTTC.

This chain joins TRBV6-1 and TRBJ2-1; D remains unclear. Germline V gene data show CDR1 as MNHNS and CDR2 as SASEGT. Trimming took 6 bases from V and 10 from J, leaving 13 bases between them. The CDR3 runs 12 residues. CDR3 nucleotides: TGTGCCAGCAGATGGTCGGCCCAGGAGCAGTTCTTC. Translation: CASRWSAQEQFF.

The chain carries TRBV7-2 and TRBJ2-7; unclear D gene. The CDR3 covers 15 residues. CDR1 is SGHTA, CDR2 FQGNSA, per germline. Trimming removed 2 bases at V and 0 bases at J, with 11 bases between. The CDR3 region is CASSLSDVASYEQYF. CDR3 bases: TGTGCCAGCAGCTTATCGGACGTCGCCTCCTACGAGCAGTACTTC.

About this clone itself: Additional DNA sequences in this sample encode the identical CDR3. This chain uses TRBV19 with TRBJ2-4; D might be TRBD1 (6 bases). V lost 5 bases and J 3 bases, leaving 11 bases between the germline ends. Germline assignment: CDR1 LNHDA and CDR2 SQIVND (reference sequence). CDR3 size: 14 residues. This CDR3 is CASSRRGGKNIQYF. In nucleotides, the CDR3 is TGTGCCAGTAGTCGGAGAGGGGGCAAAAACATTCAGTACTTC. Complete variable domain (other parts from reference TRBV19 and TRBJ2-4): DGGITQSPKYLFRKEGQNVTLSCEQNLNHDAMYWYRQDPGQGLRLIYYSQIVNDFQKGDIAEGYSVSREKKESFPLTVTSAQKNPTAFYLCASSRRGGKNIQYFGAGTRLSVL.

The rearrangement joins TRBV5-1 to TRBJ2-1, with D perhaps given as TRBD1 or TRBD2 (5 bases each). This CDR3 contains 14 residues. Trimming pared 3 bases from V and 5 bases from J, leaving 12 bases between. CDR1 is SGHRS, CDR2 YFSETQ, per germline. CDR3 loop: CASSYPGRHNEQFF. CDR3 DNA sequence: TGCGCCAGCAGCTATCCGGGACGGCACAATGAGCAGTTCTTC.

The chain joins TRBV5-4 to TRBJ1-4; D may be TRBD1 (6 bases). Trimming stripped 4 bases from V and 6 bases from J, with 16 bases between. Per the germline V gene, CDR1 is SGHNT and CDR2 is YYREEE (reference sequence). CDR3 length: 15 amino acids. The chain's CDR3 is CASSIQQGPHEKLFF. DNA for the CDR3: TGTGCCAGCAGCATACAACAGGGCCCTCATGAAAAACTGTTTTTT.

The CDR3 coding sequence is TGTGCCAGCAGCTTAGGGGCAGGTTCCACTGAAGCTTTCTTT. This encodes CASSLGAGSTEAFF. The chain combines TRBV7-8 with TRBJ1-1, with D unclear. Trimming left V 1 base short and J 4 bases short, with 10 bases between. CDR1 and CDR2 from the germline V gene are SGHVS and FQNEAQ. CDR3 length: 14 residues.

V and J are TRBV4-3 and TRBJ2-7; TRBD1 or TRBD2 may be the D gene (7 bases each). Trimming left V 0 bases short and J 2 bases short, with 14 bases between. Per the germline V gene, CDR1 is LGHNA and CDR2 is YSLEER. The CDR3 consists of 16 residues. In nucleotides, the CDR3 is TGCGCCAGCAGCCAAGAAGGGGGAGGGGGCCCCTACGAGCAGTACTTC. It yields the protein CASSQEGGGGPYEQYF.

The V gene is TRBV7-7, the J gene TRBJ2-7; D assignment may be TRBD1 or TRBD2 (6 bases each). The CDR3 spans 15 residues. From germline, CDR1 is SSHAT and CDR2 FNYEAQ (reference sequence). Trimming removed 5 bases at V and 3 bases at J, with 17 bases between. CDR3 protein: CASSPTQGGSYEQYF. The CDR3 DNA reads TGTGCCAGCAGCCCGACACAGGGAGGAAGCTACGAGCAGTACTTC. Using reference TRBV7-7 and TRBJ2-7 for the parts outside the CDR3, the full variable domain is GAGVSQSPRYKVTKRGQDVTLRCDPISSHATLYWYQQALGQGPEFLTYFNYEAQPDKSGLPSDRFSAERPEGSISTLTIQRTEQRDSAMYRCASSPTQGGSYEQYFGPGTRLTVT.

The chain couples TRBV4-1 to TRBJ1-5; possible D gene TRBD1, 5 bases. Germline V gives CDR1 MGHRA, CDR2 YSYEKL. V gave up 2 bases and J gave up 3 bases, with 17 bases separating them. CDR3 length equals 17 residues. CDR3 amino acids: CASSQRPPPGDNQPQHF. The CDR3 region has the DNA TGCGCCAGCAGCCAAAGACCTCCTCCGGGGGACAATCAGCCCCAGCATTTT.

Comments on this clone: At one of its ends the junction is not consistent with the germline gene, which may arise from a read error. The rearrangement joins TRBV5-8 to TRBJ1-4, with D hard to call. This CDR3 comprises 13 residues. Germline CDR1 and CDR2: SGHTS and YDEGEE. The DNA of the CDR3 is TGTGCCAGCAGCTCTCGGGCTAAGGAAAAACTGTTTTTT. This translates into CASSSRAKEKLFF.

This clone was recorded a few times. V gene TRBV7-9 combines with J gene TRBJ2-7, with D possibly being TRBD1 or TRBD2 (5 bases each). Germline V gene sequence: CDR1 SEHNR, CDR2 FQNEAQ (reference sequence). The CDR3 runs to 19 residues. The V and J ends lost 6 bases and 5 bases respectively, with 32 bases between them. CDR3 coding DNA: TGTGCCAGCAGTACGACCGGGACGGACCCTAAGTGGGGTTTCGACGAGCAGTACTTC. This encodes CASSTTGTDPKWGFDEQYF.

CDR3 sequence reads: CASSQSQGPVQYF. DNA of the CDR3: TGTGCCAGCAGCCAATCACAGGGGCCGGTGCAGTACTTC. The chain employs TRBV16 and TRBJ2-7; 7 nucleotides agree with TRBD1. Germline V CDR1 and CDR2: KGHSY, FQNENV. The CDR3 loop spans 13 amino acids. V dropped 0 bases and J dropped 9; count of bases not matched to a gene: 5.

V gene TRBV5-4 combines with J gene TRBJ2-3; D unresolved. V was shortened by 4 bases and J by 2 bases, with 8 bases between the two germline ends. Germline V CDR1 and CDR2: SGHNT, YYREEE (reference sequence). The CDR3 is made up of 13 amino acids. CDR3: CASSQTNTDTQYF. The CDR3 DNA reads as TGTGCCAGCAGCCAAACGAACACAGATACGCAGTATTTT.

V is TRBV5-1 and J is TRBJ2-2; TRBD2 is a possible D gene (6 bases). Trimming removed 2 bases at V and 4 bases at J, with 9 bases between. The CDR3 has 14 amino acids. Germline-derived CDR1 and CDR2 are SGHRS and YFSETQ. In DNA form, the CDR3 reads TGCGCCAGCAGCTTTGCGGGGAGCACCGGGGAGCTGTTTTTT. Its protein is CASSFAGSTGELFF.